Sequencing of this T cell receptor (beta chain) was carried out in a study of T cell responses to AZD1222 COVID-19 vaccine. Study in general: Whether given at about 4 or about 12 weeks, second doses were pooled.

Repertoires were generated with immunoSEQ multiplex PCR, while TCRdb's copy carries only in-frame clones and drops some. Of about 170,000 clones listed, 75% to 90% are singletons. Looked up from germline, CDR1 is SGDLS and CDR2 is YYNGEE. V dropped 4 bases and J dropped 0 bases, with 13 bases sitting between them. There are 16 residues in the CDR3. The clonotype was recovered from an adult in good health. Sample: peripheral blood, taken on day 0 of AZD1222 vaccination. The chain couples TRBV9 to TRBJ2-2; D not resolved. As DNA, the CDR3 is TGTGCCAGCAGCAGAACAACACCCGCGAACACCGGGGAGCTGTTTTTT. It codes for CASSRTTPANTGELFF.